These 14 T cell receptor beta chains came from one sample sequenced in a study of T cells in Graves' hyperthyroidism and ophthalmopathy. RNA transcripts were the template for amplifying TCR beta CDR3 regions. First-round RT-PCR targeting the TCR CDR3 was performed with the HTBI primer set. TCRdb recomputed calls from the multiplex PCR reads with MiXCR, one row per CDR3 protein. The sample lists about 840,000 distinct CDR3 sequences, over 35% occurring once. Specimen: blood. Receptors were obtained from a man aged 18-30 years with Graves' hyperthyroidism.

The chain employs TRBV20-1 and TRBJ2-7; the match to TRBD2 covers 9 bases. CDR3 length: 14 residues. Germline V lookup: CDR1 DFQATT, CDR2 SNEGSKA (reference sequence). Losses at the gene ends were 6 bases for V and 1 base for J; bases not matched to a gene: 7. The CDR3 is CSAPSGDYSYEQYF. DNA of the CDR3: TGCAGTGCCCCTAGCGGGGACTATTCCTACGAGCAGTACTTC.

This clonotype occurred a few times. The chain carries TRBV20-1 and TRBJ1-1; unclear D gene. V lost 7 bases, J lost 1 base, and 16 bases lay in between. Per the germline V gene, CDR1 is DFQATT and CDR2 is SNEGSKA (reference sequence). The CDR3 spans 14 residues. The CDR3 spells CSVSLPEGNTEAFF. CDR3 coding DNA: TGCAGTGTTAGCCTCCCGGAGGGGAACACTGAAGCTTTCTTT.

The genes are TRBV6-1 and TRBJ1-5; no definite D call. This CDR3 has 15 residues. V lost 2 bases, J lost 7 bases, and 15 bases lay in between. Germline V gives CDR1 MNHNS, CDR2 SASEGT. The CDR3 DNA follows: TGTGCCAGCAGTGAAATGGTAACAGTAAACCAGCCCCAGCATTTT. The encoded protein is CASSEMVTVNQPQHF.

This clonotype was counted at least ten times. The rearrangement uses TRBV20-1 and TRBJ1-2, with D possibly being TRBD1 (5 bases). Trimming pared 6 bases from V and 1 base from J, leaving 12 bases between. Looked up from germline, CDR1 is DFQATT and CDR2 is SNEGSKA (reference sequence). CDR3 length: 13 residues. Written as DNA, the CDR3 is TGCAGTGCCTCCGGGGCCTTTAACTATGGCTACACCTTC. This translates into CSASGAFNYGYTF.

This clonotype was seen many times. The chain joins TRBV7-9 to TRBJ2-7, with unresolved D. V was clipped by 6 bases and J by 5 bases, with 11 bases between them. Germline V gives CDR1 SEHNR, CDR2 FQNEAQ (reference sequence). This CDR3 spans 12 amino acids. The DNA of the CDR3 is TGTGCCAGCAGTTTTGAGAGTGACGAGCAGTACTTC. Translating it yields CASSFESDEQYF.

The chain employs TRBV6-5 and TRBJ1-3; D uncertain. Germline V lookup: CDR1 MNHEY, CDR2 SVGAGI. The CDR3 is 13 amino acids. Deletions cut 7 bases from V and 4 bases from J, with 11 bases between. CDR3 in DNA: TGTGCCAGCATGGTCGACGGCGGAAACACCATATATTTT. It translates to CASMVDGGNTIYF.

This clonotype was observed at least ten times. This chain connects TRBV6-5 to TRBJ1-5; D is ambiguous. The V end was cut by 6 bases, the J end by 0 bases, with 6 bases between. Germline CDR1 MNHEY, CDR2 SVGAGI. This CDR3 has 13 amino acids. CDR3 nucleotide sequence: TGTGCCAGCAGACCGAATAGCAATCAGCCCCAGCATTTT. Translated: CASRPNSNQPQHF.

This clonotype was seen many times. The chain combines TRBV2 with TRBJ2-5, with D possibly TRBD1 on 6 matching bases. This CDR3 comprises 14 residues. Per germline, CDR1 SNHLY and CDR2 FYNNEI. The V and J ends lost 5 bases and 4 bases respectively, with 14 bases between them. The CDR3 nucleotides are TGTGCCAGCAGTCCGAACAGGGAAGGAGAGACCCAGTACTTC. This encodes CASSPNREGETQYF.

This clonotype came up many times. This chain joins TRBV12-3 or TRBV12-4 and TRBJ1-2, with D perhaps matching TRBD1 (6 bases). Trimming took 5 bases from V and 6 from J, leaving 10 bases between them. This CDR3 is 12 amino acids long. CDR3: CASSRTEDGYTF. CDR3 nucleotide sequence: TGTGCCAGCAGTCGGACAGAAGATGGCTACACCTTC.

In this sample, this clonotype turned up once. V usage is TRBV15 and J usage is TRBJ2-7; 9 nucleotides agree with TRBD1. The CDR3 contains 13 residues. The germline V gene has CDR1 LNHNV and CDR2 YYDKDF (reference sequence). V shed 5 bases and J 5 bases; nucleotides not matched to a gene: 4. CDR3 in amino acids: CATSPTGGHEQYF. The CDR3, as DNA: TGTGCCACCAGCCCGACAGGGGGACACGAGCAGTACTTC.

In DNA form, the CDR3 reads TGTGCCAGCAGCCAAGGGGCGGGACGGGATGGCTACACCTTC. Translation gives CASSQGAGRDGYTF. The V call is TRBV6-5, the J call TRBJ1-2, with a weak D call TRBD1 (5 bases). The CDR3 sequence is 14 residues long. Germline V lookup: CDR1 MNHEY, CDR2 SVGAGI. Trimming removed 6 bases from V and 6 bases from J, with 17 bases in between.

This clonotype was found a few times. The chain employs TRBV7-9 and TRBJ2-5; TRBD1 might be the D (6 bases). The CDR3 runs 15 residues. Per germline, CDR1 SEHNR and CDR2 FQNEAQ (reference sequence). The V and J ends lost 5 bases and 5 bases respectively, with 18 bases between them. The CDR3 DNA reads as TGTGCCAGCAGCCACTACGACCAGGGGATGGAGACCCAGTACTTC. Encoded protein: CASSHYDQGMETQYF.

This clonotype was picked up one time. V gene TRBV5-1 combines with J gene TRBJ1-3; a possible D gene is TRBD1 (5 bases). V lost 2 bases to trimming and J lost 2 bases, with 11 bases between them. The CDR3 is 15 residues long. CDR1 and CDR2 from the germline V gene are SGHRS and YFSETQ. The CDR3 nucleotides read TGCGCCAGCAGCTTCCAGGGAACCCCTGGAAACACCATATATTTT. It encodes CASSFQGTPGNTIYF.

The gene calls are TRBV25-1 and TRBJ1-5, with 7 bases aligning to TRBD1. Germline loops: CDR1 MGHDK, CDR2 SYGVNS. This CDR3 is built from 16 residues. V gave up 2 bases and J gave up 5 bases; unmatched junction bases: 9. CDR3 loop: CASSESRGGGDQPQHF. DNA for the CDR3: TGTGCCAGCAGTGAAAGCAGGGGGGGTGGCGATCAGCCCCAGCATTTT.